The clone carrying this T cell receptor (beta chain) was counted between two and nine times. Its specificity is unknown. This sample is part of a study of identical twins. Study-wide results and limits: The authors noted that invariant MAIT and iNKT cells could partly confound zero-insertion analyses.

TCRdb re-derived calls from the 5' RACE reads in MiXCR, one entry per CDR3 protein. This table holds 400,000 to 650,000 distinct CDR3 sequences, roughly a fifth found once. CDR3 size: 15 residues. CDR1 is DFQATT, CDR2 SNEGSKA, per germline (reference sequence). The V gene end was trimmed by 1 base and the J gene end by 5 bases; junction bases not matched to a gene: 9. This same sample was also taken into another study, of T cells expressing NK-cell markers. That source notes: The TCR beta repertoires were obtained from sorted CD3+CD56+NKG2C+, CD3+CD56+NKG2C- and CD3+CD56-NKG2C+ T cells.

This TCR came from a woman aged 18-29 years in good health. Sequencing input: CD4+ T cells sorted from blood. The chain has TRBV20-1 and TRBJ1-1, with 8 bases identical to TRBD1. The CDR3 sequence is CSARAYGQGGTEAFF. CDR3 DNA: TGCAGTGCTAGAGCCTATGGACAGGGCGGGACTGAAGCTTTCTTT.